The entry that follows covers one T cell receptor beta chain sequence. Assay: immunoSEQ multiplex PCR; the TCRdb copy retains only in-frame clones and omits some. Among 15,000 to 20,000 clones listed, about 61% were seen once. The CDR3 spans 13 residues. V was trimmed by 5 bases and J by 5 bases, leaving 13 bases between them. Looked up from germline, CDR1 is SGHTA and CDR2 is FQGTGA. This sample is part of a study of radiation and T cells in renal cell carcinoma. Treatment specified: treatment-naive control, cytoreductive nephrectomy. Control tumors came from treatment-naive patients without prior radiation.

This rearrangement joins TRBV7-3 to TRBJ2-7; D unresolved. The sequence was collected from a man aged 45-60 years with renal cell carcinoma. The source material was tumor tissue, sampled from a patient whose treatment was nephrectomy without radiotherapy. Here the CDR3 DNA reads TGTGCCAGCAGCCCCTCCGCAGTGGACGAGCAGTACTTC. It yields the protein CASSPSAVDEQYF.